Following are 17 T cell receptor beta chains from one sample sequenced in a study of lymphopenia after photon versus proton radiotherapy. Libraries were prepared by immunoSEQ multiplex PCR; TCRdb keeps only in-frame clonotypes and omits some of them. The sample consists of more than 50,000 clones, around 88% of them appearing once. Sequences were derived from peripheral blood, sampled from a patient treated with photon-based radiotherapy. The receptors stem from a man aged 50 to 59 with gastric cancer.

The chain carries TRBV7-2 and TRBJ1-5, with unresolved D. This CDR3 has 13 residues. CDR1 is SGHTA, CDR2 FQGNSA, per germline. Trimming stripped 5 bases from V and 5 bases from J, with 10 bases between. CDR3 in DNA: TGTGCCAGCAGCCCGAACGGGGATCAGCCCCAGCATTTT. It translates to CASSPNGDQPQHF.

The rearrangement uses TRBV4-2 and TRBJ2-7; 8 nucleotides line up with TRBD2. V shed 1 base, J shed 3 bases, and the junction held 5 bases outside the gene matches. Germline lookup yields CDR1 LGHNA and CDR2 YNFKEQ. The CDR3 is 15 residues long. CDR3 amino acids: CASSQVGGGSYEQYF. Here the CDR3 DNA reads TGTGCCAGCAGCCAAGTTGGCGGGGGGAGCTACGAGCAGTACTTC.

This chain joins TRBV19 and TRBJ1-4; 10 bases are shared with TRBD1. V gave up 6 bases and J gave up 5 bases; unmatched junction bases: 6. There are 15 residues in the CDR3. The germline gives CDR1 LNHDA, CDR2 SQIVND (reference sequence). CDR3 bases: TGTGCCAGTAGAGACCTGGGACAGGGGAATGAAAAACTGTTTTTT. Translation gives CASRDLGQGNEKLFF.

The gene calls are TRBV29-1 and TRBJ2-1, with D perhaps given as TRBD1 or TRBD2 (5 bases each). V was shortened by 4 bases and J by 8 bases, with 18 bases between the two germline ends. The germline gives CDR1 SQVTM, CDR2 ANQGSEA. The CDR3 covers 14 residues. The CDR3 bases are TGCAGCGTTGTCGTAGGATGGGGGAGTGATGAGCAGTTCTTC. Translating it yields CSVVVGWGSDEQFF.

The chain joins TRBV2 to TRBJ2-5, with TRBD2 as a possible D gene (6 bases). From germline, CDR1 is SNHLY and CDR2 FYNNEI. V shed 8 bases and J shed 8 bases, with 12 bases lying between them. The CDR3 runs 11 residues. The CDR3 nucleotides are TGTGCCAGCGCGCCCGGGAGCACCCAGTACTTC. It yields the protein CASAPGSTQYF.

The chain is built from TRBV19 and TRBJ2-3, with D maybe TRBD2 (6 bases). V lost 3 bases to trimming and J lost 2 bases, with 18 bases between them. Per the germline V gene, CDR1 is LNHDA and CDR2 is SQIVND (reference sequence). The CDR3 consists of 17 residues. The CDR3 bases are TGTGCCAGTAGTATCGAGGCCCAGCGGGCCTCCACAGATACGCAGTATTTT. Translated, it gives CASSIEAQRASTDTQYF.

The chain is built from TRBV19 and TRBJ2-2; D possibly corresponds to TRBD1 (6 bases). Per germline, CDR1 LNHDA and CDR2 SQIVND (reference sequence). Trimming removed 4 bases at V and 4 bases at J, with 10 bases between. This CDR3 is built from 14 residues. This CDR3 reads CASSTVQGTGELFF. DNA for the CDR3: TGTGCCAGTAGTACCGTACAGGGCACCGGGGAGCTGTTTTTT.

The chain combines TRBV5-5 with TRBJ2-7; D is perhaps TRBD2 (5 bases). V was trimmed by 4 bases and J by 4 bases, leaving 9 bases between them. CDR1 SGHKS and CDR2 YYEKEE come from the germline V gene (reference sequence). The CDR3 extends over 12 amino acids. CDR3 loop: CASSLSGYEQYF. The CDR3 DNA reads as TGTGCCAGCAGCCTGTCGGGGTACGAGCAGTACTTC.

V usage is TRBV7-9 and J usage is TRBJ1-2; TRBD1 might be the D (5 bases). Between the trimmed V and J ends, which lost 5 bases and 4 bases, there was a span of 11 bases. The germline V gene has CDR1 SEHNR and CDR2 FQNEAQ (reference sequence). This CDR3 region has 13 residues. The CDR3 region is CASSGGRAYGYTF. For the CDR3, the DNA is TGTGCCAGCAGCGGGGGACGGGCCTATGGCTACACCTTC. Full variable domain (missing parts from reference TRBV7-9 and TRBJ1-2): DTGVSQNPRHKITKRGQNVTFRCDPISEHNRLYWYRQTLGQGPEFLTYFQNEAQLEKSRLLSDRFSAERPKGSFSTLEIQRTEQGDSAMYLCASSGGRAYGYTFGSGTRLTVV.

This sequence joins TRBV5-4 and TRBJ1-2, with D uncertain. Per germline, CDR1 SGHNT and CDR2 YYREEE (reference sequence). This CDR3 is built from 15 residues. The germline V and J ends were trimmed by 4 bases and 3 bases, with 16 bases remaining between them. The CDR3 loop reads CASSQVGGADYGYTF. DNA for the CDR3: TGTGCCAGCAGCCAAGTGGGCGGAGCGGACTATGGCTACACCTTC.

The gene calls are TRBV28 and TRBJ2-1; 13 nucleotides match TRBD2. This CDR3 comprises 16 residues. The trim removed 5 bases at V and 4 bases at J, leaving 5 bases unmatched. Germline V gene lookup returns CDR1 MDHEN and CDR2 SYDVKM. This chain's CDR3 is CASSDGTSGAYNEQFF. The CDR3 bases are TGTGCCAGCAGTGACGGGACTAGCGGGGCATACAATGAGCAGTTCTTC.

This chain connects TRBV2 to TRBJ2-5; no clear D gene. The CDR3 consists of 13 residues. From germline, CDR1 is SNHLY and CDR2 FYNNEI. V shed 4 bases and J shed 2 bases, with 8 bases lying between them. In DNA form, the CDR3 reads TGTGCCAGCAGTGTTCAGGAACAAGAGACCCAGTACTTC. Its protein is CASSVQEQETQYF.

The chain carries TRBV29-1 and TRBJ1-1, with 7 nucleotides matching TRBD1. The CDR3 spans 13 residues. Germline V gene lookup returns CDR1 SQVTM and CDR2 ANQGSEA. V shed 5 bases, J shed 6 bases, and the junction held 9 bases outside the gene matches. The CDR3 region is CSVRKGGSAEAFF. CDR3 bases: TGCAGCGTTCGGAAAGGGGGCAGTGCTGAAGCTTTCTTT.

This clone was observed a single time. V gene TRBV11-2 combines with J gene TRBJ1-1; D is perhaps TRBD1 (5 bases). Germline loops: CDR1 SGHAT, CDR2 FQNNGV. The length of the CDR3 is 17 residues. V was clipped by 6 bases and J by 5 bases, with 25 bases between them. For the CDR3, the DNA is TGTGCCAGCAGGCAAATTCCCAGGGTTTCCAAACGGACTGAAGCTTTCTTT. This sequence encodes CASRQIPRVSKRTEAFF.

V usage is TRBV5-1 and J usage is TRBJ2-1, with 11 bases fitting TRBD1. With V trimmed by 2 bases and J by 4 bases, 2 bases remained unmatched. This CDR3 contains 15 residues. Germline CDR1 and CDR2: SGHRS and YFSETQ. The CDR3 here is CASSFRDRGYNEQFF. For the CDR3, the DNA is TGCGCCAGCAGCTTTCGGGACAGGGGGTACAATGAGCAGTTCTTC. Variable domain in full (rest from reference TRBV5-1 and TRBJ2-1): KAGVTQTPRYLIKTRGQQVTLSCSPISGHRSVSWYQQTPGQGLQFLFEYFSETQRNKGNFPGRFSGRQFSNSRSEMNVSTLELGDSALYLCASSFRDRGYNEQFFGPGTRLTVL.

The V call is TRBV9, the J call TRBJ1-1; D call uncertain. The length of the CDR3 is 16 residues. The ends were cut back, 5 bases at V and 1 base at J, with 18 bases in the middle. CDR1 is SGDLS and CDR2 is YYNGEE in the germline V gene. This CDR3 is CASSLTSWTGNTEAFF. Here the CDR3 DNA reads TGTGCCAGCAGTCTCACCTCCTGGACGGGGAACACTGAAGCTTTCTTT.

V usage is TRBV27 and J usage is TRBJ2-1, with 12 bases fitting TRBD2. Losses at the gene ends were 5 bases for V and 8 bases for J; bases not matched to a gene: 10. The germline V gene encodes CDR1 MNHEY and CDR2 SMNVEV (reference sequence). This CDR3 contains 16 residues. CDR3 amino acids: CASSPLAGGPFDEQFF. For the CDR3, the DNA is TGTGCCAGCAGTCCGCTAGCGGGAGGGCCTTTTGATGAGCAGTTCTTC.